This is a list of T cell receptor beta chains from one sample in a study of radiation and T cells in renal cell carcinoma. Method: immunoSEQ multiplex PCR; TCRdb's copy keeps in-frame clones and lacks some. The data contain some 150,000 clones, roughly 86% of them seen just once; the ten biggest clones take up approximately 13%. The sample was blood, taken from a patient whose treatment included radiotherapy and nephrectomy. All receptors come from a woman aged 45 to 65 with renal cell carcinoma. The CDR3 runs from the conserved cysteine through the conserved F or W. Part of the rows lack a size; the others show once, few, many or a class for expanded clones.

j_call | clone_size | v_call | cdr3_aa
TRBJ2-5 | - | TRBV6-5 | CASGRETQYF
TRBJ2-7 | - | TRBV14 | CASSQVLAGPYEQYF
TRBJ2-5 | - | TRBV18 | CASSPDRVGTQYF
TRBJ1-5 | - | TRBV19 | CASSIGRQGNQPQHF
TRBJ1-2 | - | TRBV6-1 | CASSVRDRRANYGYTF
TRBJ2-5 | - | TRBV7-7 | CASSPTAVQETQYF
TRBJ1-1 | once | TRBV6-5 | CASSYSYRAGTEAFF
TRBJ2-3 | - | TRBV4-2 | CASSQDGQKTDTQYF
TRBJ1-2 | - | TRBV19 | CASSIGRFYGYTF
TRBJ1-2 | - | TRBV5-4 | CASSLDRAYGYTF
TRBJ2-5 | - | TRBV7-2 | CASSGSLRDWPGTQYF
TRBJ1-1 | few | TRBV18 | CASSPRGVTWGDTEAFF
TRBJ1-1 | - | TRBV5-6 | CASSLMLAGGNTEAFF
TRBJ1-5 | few | TRBV14 | CASSQSGGPNQPQHF
TRBJ1-1 | medium-sized | TRBV19 | CASSIRDRTEAFF
TRBJ2-7 | - | TRBV6-5 | CASSAWTGGYEQYF
TRBJ2-1 | - | TRBV5-1 | CASSLLNEQFF
TRBJ2-2 | - | TRBV7-9 | CASSLAMGAYTGELFF
TRBJ1-5 | - | TRBV19 | CASSIDRNNQPQHF
TRBJ1-3 | - | TRBV2 | CASSRGMGNTIYF
TRBJ2-7 | - | TRBV11-2 | CASSLDTGAPYEQYF
TRBJ2-7 | - | TRBV11-1 | CASSLNRVASEQYF